This entry lists 24 T cell receptor beta chains sequenced from one sample in a study of graft-versus-host responses after intestinal transplantation. No cognate antigen is known for these TCRs. Profiled with immunoSEQ multiplex PCR; TCRdb holds only in-frame clones, not every one. This sample has under 140,000 clones, with over 85% found just once. Source: unstimulated CD8+ T cells sorted from spleen or lymph node cells, taken before intestinal transplant. The origin of the receptors is a human donor who received an intestinal transplant.

The chain joins TRBV6-5 to TRBJ1-1, with D perhaps TRBD1 (5 bases). V lost 0 bases and J lost 5, with 7 bases in between. CDR1 and CDR2 (germline): MNHEY, SVGAGI. There are 13 residues in the CDR3. Here the CDR3 reads CASSYSWGTEAFF. Written as DNA, the CDR3 is TGTGCCAGCAGTTACTCATGGGGGACTGAAGCTTTCTTT.

This rearrangement joins TRBV2 to TRBJ1-2, with D maybe TRBD1 (5 bases). The CDR3 is 14 residues long. Germline values: CDR1 SNHLY, CDR2 FYNNEI. The V end lost 6 bases, the J end lost 6 bases, and 17 bases lay between the germline ends. The CDR3 sequence: CASRIQDLYDGYTF. The CDR3 region has the DNA TGTGCCAGCAGGATACAGGACCTCTACGATGGCTACACCTTC.

This chain uses TRBV19 with TRBJ2-7; the match to TRBD2 covers 11 bases. The germline V gene has CDR1 LNHDA and CDR2 SQIVND (reference sequence). J lost 5 bases, V lost 7 bases, and 7 bases had no gene match. The CDR3 spans 14 residues. For the CDR3, the DNA is TGTGCCAGTACTCCGACTAGCGGGAACCACGAGCAGTACTTC. It specifies CASTPTSGNHEQYF.

The V call is TRBV7-2, the J call TRBJ2-7; 7 bases align to TRBD1. The V gene's germline CDR1 is SGHTA and CDR2 FQGNSA. There are 16 residues in the CDR3. J gave up 1 base and V 6 bases, and 12 bases lay outside the gene matches. The CDR3 is CASSRTGTARSYEQYF. CDR3 bases: TGTGCCAGCAGTAGGACCGGGACAGCTCGTTCCTACGAGCAGTACTTC.

This clone appeared once. The chain recombines TRBV9 with TRBJ2-2; TRBD2 agrees at 9 bases. The CDR3 extends over 16 amino acids. The ends lost 2 bases at V and 1 base at J; junction bases unmatched: 3. Germline V gives CDR1 SGDLS, CDR2 YYNGEE. This chain's CDR3 is CASSVSGSWNTGELFF. CDR3 DNA sequence: TGTGCCAGCAGCGTTAGCGGGAGTTGGAACACCGGGGAGCTGTTTTTT. The whole variable domain, filled in from reference TRBV9 and TRBJ2-2, reads DSGVTQTPKHLITATGQRVTLRCSPRSGDLSVYWYQQSLDQGLQFLIQYYNGEERAKGNILERFSAQQFPDLHSELNLSSLELGDSALYFCASSVSGSWNTGELFFGEGSRLTVL.

The chain carries TRBV7-9 and TRBJ2-2; 10 bases line up with TRBD1. Germline CDR1 SEHNR, CDR2 FQNEAQ (reference sequence). J lost 6 bases, V lost 1 base, and 5 bases had no gene match. This CDR3 region has 16 residues. The CDR3 loop reads CASSLVGQGRPGELFF. The CDR3 region has the DNA TGTGCCAGCAGCTTAGTGGGACAGGGGAGGCCCGGGGAGCTGTTTTTT.

The CDR3 region is CASSLAWHEQFF. The CDR3 bases are TGCGCCAGCAGCTTGGCATGGCATGAGCAGTTCTTC. The chain has TRBV5-1 and TRBJ2-1; D gene uncertain. The germline gives CDR1 SGHRS, CDR2 YFSETQ. V was trimmed by 0 bases and J by 8 bases, leaving 6 bases between them. CDR3 length: 12 residues.

The V gene is TRBV5-4, the J gene TRBJ1-1; D is unclear. The CDR3 has 15 residues. Trimming took 4 bases from V and 4 from J, leaving 17 bases between them. The V gene's germline CDR1 is SGHNT and CDR2 YYREEE (reference sequence). CDR3 in amino acids: CASSPGERGSTEAFF. DNA for the CDR3: TGTGCCAGCAGCCCCGGGGAGCGGGGTTCCACTGAAGCTTTCTTT.

This sequence joins TRBV7-9 and TRBJ2-3, with TRBD2 matching 8 bases. The CDR3 is made up of 15 amino acids. Trimming cost V 1 base and J 2 bases; bases outside gene matches: 2. Germline V gene sequence: CDR1 SEHNR, CDR2 FQNEAQ (reference sequence). The CDR3 bases are TGTGCCAGCAGCTTAGTAGCGGGGCACACAGATACGCAGTATTTT. Protein: CASSLVAGHTDTQYF.

The chain recombines TRBV6-5 with TRBJ1-5, with a weak D call TRBD1 (6 bases). V lost 2 bases and J lost 5, with 10 bases in between. The CDR3 totals 14 residues. Germline V gene data show CDR1 as MNHEY and CDR2 as SVGAGI. CDR3 DNA sequence: TGTGCCAGCAGTTACCAACAGGGTTATCAGCCCCAGCATTTT. Its translation: CASSYQQGYQPQHF.

This chain joins TRBV7-2 and TRBJ2-7; 8 nucleotides align to TRBD1. Germline values: CDR1 SGHTA, CDR2 FQGNSA. This CDR3 has 16 amino acids. V lost 5 bases and J lost 3; bases outside the gene matches: 12. CDR3 amino acids: CASSGGRQGAYYEQYF. The CDR3 DNA reads as TGTGCCAGCAGCGGGGGGAGGCAGGGGGCCTACTACGAGCAGTACTTC.

CDR3 sequence reads: CASSPGPGDTQYF. Written as DNA, the CDR3 is TGTGCCAGCAGTCCCGGTCCCGGTGATACGCAGTATTTT. The chain joins TRBV27 to TRBJ2-3; D is unresolved. The germline V gene has CDR1 MNHEY and CDR2 SMNVEV (reference sequence). CDR3 length: 13 residues. The V gene lost 5 bases and the J gene lost 6 bases, with 12 bases spanning the gap.

The chain combines TRBV9 with TRBJ2-5; the match to TRBD2 covers 13 bases. CDR1 is SGDLS and CDR2 is YYNGEE in the germline V gene. The CDR3 spans 16 residues. With 4 bases clipped from V and 1 base from J, the junction kept 4 bases outside the gene matches. The CDR3 region is CASSLTSGRVQETQYF. Here the CDR3 DNA reads TGTGCCAGCAGCTTAACTAGCGGGAGGGTCCAAGAGACCCAGTACTTC.

The J gene is TRBJ2-7, the V gene TRBV30; D remains unclear. V dropped 2 bases and J dropped 2 bases, with 4 bases sitting between them. CDR1 and CDR2 (germline): GTSNPN, SVGIG (reference sequence). The CDR3 consists of 11 residues. The CDR3 DNA follows: TGTGCCTGGAGTTTAGCCTACGAGCAGTACTTC. Translation gives CAWSLAYEQYF.

The genes are TRBV7-3 and TRBJ1-1; 9 bases are a match to TRBD1. Losses at the gene ends were 5 bases for V and 4 bases for J; bases not matched to a gene: 5. The CDR3 loop spans 14 amino acids. Germline V gene sequence: CDR1 SGHTA, CDR2 FQGTGA. The CDR3 coding sequence is TGTGCCAGCAGCCTCGGGACAGGGACCACTGAAGCTTTCTTT. Its protein is CASSLGTGTTEAFF.

The CDR3 sequence is CASSSSEGHTEAFF. CDR3 DNA sequence: TGTGCCAGCAGCTCTAGTGAAGGGCACACTGAAGCTTTCTTT. The V call is TRBV6-6, the J call TRBJ1-1; D uncertain. Trimming took 6 bases from V and 3 from J, leaving 14 bases between them. Per the germline V gene, CDR1 is MNHNY and CDR2 is SVGAGI (reference sequence). This CDR3 is built from 14 residues.

V is TRBV28 and J is TRBJ2-5; D is unresolved. The germline CDR1 and CDR2 sequences are MDHEN and SYDVKM. This CDR3 has 12 amino acids. The CDR3 here is CASEIDRETQYF. Written as DNA, the CDR3 is TGTGCATCGGAAATTGACCGGGAGACCCAGTACTTC.

The chain joins TRBV6-4 to TRBJ2-1; D is uncertain. In germline, CDR1 is MRHNA, CDR2 SNTAGT. The CDR3 runs 16 residues. V was cut by 0 bases and J by 6 bases, with 15 bases left in between. DNA of the CDR3: TGTGCCAGCAGTGACTCGATTAGCCAGGCAAGCAATGAGCAGTTCTTC. This encodes CASSDSISQASNEQFF.

This sequence joins TRBV2 and TRBJ2-7; the D gene could be TRBD1 or TRBD2 (6 bases each). With 10 bases removed from V and 4 bases from J, the gap between germline ends came to 17 bases. Germline CDR1 and CDR2: SNHLY and FYNNEI. The CDR3 covers 13 residues. The chain's CDR3 is CANYVGGKYEQYF. The CDR3 DNA follows: TGTGCCAACTACGTCGGGGGCAAGTACGAGCAGTACTTC.

The rearrangement links TRBV27 to TRBJ1-2; tentatively, D is TRBD1 (5 bases). V lost 7 bases, J lost 0 bases, and 15 bases lay in between. The CDR3 is made up of 15 amino acids. CDR1 and CDR2 from the germline V gene are MNHEY and SMNVEV (reference sequence). Here the CDR3 reads CASNLRWGANYGYTF. CDR3 DNA sequence: TGTGCCAGCAACCTAAGGTGGGGGGCTAACTATGGCTACACCTTC.

The J gene is TRBJ1-5, the V gene TRBV6-5, with TRBD1 matching 7 bases. The CDR3 is 15 residues long. Trimming took 3 bases from V and 7 from J; bases not matched to a gene: 9. Germline CDR1 reads MNHEY; CDR2 reads SVGAGI. CDR3 sequence reads: CASSYSQGELQPQHF. In nucleotides, the CDR3 is TGTGCCAGCAGTTATTCTCAGGGGGAGCTGCAGCCCCAGCATTTT.

The chain combines TRBV13 with TRBJ2-5, with TRBD2 as a possible D gene (6 bases). Deletions cut 3 bases from V and 5 bases from J, with 13 bases between. The CDR3 has 14 residues. Germline V gene lookup returns CDR1 PRHDT and CDR2 FYEKMQ (reference sequence). CDR3 sequence (DNA): TGTGCCAGCAGCTTGGGCAACGGAGGGGAGACCCAGTACTTC. Translation gives CASSLGNGGETQYF.

This clone was recorded once. CDR3 nucleotide sequence: TGTGCCAGCTCGGTCGGGAGGGCCTACGAGCAGTACTTC. It translates to CASSVGRAYEQYF. The chain couples TRBV18 to TRBJ2-7; TRBD2 agrees at 8 bases. Germline V gene sequence: CDR1 KGHSH, CDR2 LQKENI. V lost 6 bases, J lost 2 bases, and 3 bases stayed unmatched. CDR3 size: 13 residues.

The J gene is TRBJ2-1, the V gene TRBV19; tentative D call: TRBD2 (6 bases). The CDR3 has 16 amino acids. Germline V gene data show CDR1 as LNHDA and CDR2 as SQIVND (reference sequence). V lost 5 bases and J 9 bases, leaving 23 bases between the germline ends. The CDR3 bases are TGTGCCAGTAGTGAGCACGGGAGAGGAAGGGTCAGTGAGCAGTTCTTC. Its translation is CASSEHGRGRVSEQFF.